Here is one T cell receptor (beta chain) with its context. Its specificity is unknown. The data were obtained in a study of T cell responses to AZD1222 COVID-19 vaccine. Study-wide findings and caveats: Elevations in Spike-specific TCR breadth and depth followed administration of two AZD1222 doses.

The length of the CDR3 is 14 residues. CDR1 is SGHRS, CDR2 YFSETQ, per germline. V was clipped by 5 bases and J by 0 bases, with 8 bases between them. This table comes from immunoSEQ multiplex PCR, and its TCRdb copy is limited to in-frame clones, with some not included. Of 95,000 to 100,000 clones listed, 70% to 85% were seen once; the top ten hold approximately 15%. This clonotype was sampled from an adult who received the AZD1222 COVID-19 vaccine. The material sequenced was peripheral blood, taken 28 days after the second AZD1222 dose. V and J are TRBV5-1 and TRBJ2-2, with D hard to call. In DNA, the CDR3 is TGCGCCAGCAGACAAGTAGCGAACACCGGGGAGCTGTTTTTT. It translates to CASRQVANTGELFF.